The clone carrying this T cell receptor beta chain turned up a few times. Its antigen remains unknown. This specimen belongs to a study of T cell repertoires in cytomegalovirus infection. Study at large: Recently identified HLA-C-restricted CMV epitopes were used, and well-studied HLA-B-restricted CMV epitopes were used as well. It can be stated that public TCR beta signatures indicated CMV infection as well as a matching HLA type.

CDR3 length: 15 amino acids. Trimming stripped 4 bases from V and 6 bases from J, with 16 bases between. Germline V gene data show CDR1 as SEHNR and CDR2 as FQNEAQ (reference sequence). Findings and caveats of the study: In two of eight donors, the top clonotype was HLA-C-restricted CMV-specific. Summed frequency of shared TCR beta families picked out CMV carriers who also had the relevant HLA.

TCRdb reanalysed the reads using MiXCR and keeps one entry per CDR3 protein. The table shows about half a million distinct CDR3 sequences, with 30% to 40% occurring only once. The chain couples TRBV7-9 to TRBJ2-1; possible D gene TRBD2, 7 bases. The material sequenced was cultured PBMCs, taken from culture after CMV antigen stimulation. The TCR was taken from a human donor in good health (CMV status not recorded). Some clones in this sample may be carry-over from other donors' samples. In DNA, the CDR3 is TGTGCCAGCAGCTCCCGGCCAGGGGAGGGCAATGAGCAGTTCTTC. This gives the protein CASSSRPGEGNEQFF. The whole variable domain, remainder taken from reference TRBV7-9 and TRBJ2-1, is DTGVSQNPRHKITKRGQNVTFRCDPISEHNRLYWYRQTLGQGPEFLTYFQNEAQLEKSRLLSDRFSAERPKGSFSTLEIQRTEQGDSAMYLCASSSRPGEGNEQFFGPGTRLTVL.